The rows below give T cell receptor beta chains drawn from one sample of a study of response to subunit inactivated influenza vaccine. Via MiXCR, TCRdb re-called the RT-PCR reads, giving one row per CDR3 protein. The sample contains around 530,000 distinct CDR3 sequences, approximately 17% of which appear only once. Material: CD4+ T cells sorted from PBMCs, obtained around 25 months after vaccination. The receptors come from a man between 50 and 75 years old who received an inactivated influenza vaccine. Both conserved end residues are part of each CDR3. D genes are given only for firm matches. Clone size appears in some rows only: once, few, many, or a class for an expanded clone.

D	size	J	V	CDR3	DNA
-	many	TRBJ1-1	TRBV20-1	CSAATVMNTEAFF	TGCAGTGCCGCGACAGTCATGAACACTGAAGCTTTCTTT
-	medium-sized	TRBJ2-3	TRBV20-1	CSATHRDLSTDTQYF	TGCAGTGCTACCCACCGGGACTTAAGCACAGATACGCAGTATTTT
TRBD1	few	TRBJ1-4	TRBV20-1	CSARVPGQGPEKLFF	TGCAGTGCTAGGGTACCGGGACAGGGGCCTGAAAAACTGTTTTTT
-	few	TRBJ2-1	TRBV24-1	CATSRPVSDEQFF	TGTGCCACCAGTAGACCCGTCAGTGATGAGCAGTTCTTC
TRBD2	many	TRBJ2-1	TRBV20-1	CSAPGLVEGEQFF	TGCAGTGCACCGGGACTAGTTGAGGGTGAGCAGTTCTTC
-	few	TRBJ2-4	TRBV6-1	CASSDRASPTSIQYF	TGTGCCAGCAGTGATCGGGCTAGTCCGACGTCCATTCAGTACTTC
-	few	TRBJ1-6	TRBV5-1	CASSFAASSGSPLHF	TGCGCCAGCAGCTTTGCGGCCTCGTCGGGTTCACCCCTCCACTTT
-	-	TRBJ1-4	TRBV18	CASSPPGSGIGEKLFF	TGTGCCAGCTCACCACCGGGTTCGGGCATCGGTGAAAAACTGTTTTTT
TRBD1	-	TRBJ1-1	TRBV5-1	CASSFRTGGSSEAFF	TGCGCCAGCAGCTTCCGGACAGGGGGCTCAAGTGAAGCTTTCTTT
TRBD1	-	TRBJ2-4	TRBV27	CASSLSRGRNIQYF	TGTGCCAGCAGTTTATCTAGGGGGCGAAACATTCAGTACTTC
-	few	TRBJ1-1	TRBV25-1	CASSEAGGGAFF	TGTGCCAGCAGTGAGGCCGGGGGCGGGGCTTTCTTT
-	-	TRBJ2-2	TRBV10-1	CASTESGAGELFF	TGCGCCAGCACCGAAAGTGGTGCCGGGGAGCTGTTTTTT
TRBD2	-	TRBJ2-1	TRBV20-1	CSATGLAGTNEQFF	TGCAGTGCTACAGGACTAGCGGGGACCAATGAGCAGTTCTTC
-	many	TRBJ2-5	TRBV5-6	CASSLGQTQYF	TGTGCCAGCAGCTTGGGACAGACCCAGTACTTC
-	-	TRBJ1-1	TRBV19	CASSIESGSAEAFF	TGTGCCAGTAGTATAGAATCGGGGTCGGCTGAAGCTTTCTTT
TRBD2	many	TRBJ2-2	TRBV10-2	CASSPGTSRAGELFF	TGCGCCAGCAGCCCGGGGACTAGCAGAGCCGGGGAGCTGTTTTTT
TRBD1	few	TRBJ1-5	TRBV15	CATASDRAVNQPQHF	TGTGCCACCGCTTCGGACAGGGCAGTGAATCAGCCCCAGCATTTT
-	few	TRBJ2-2	TRBV6-1	CASRADRNTGELFF	TGTGCCAGCAGAGCGGACAGGAACACCGGGGAGCTGTTTTTT
-	few	TRBJ2-2	TRBV28	CASSSVANTGELFF	TGTGCCAGCAGTTCCGTTGCGAACACCGGGGAGCTGTTTTTT
-	-	TRBJ1-2	TRBV20-1	CSARDVRGHNYGYTF	TGCAGTGCTAGAGACGTACGGGGGCATAACTATGGCTACACCTTC
-	-	TRBJ1-1	TRBV3-1	CASSRGQSMNTEAFF	TGTGCCAGCAGCCGCGGACAGTCAATGAACACTGAAGCTTTCTTT
TRBD2	few	TRBJ2-7	TRBV4-1	CASSQEKLAGLYEQYF	TGCGCCAGCAGCCAAGAAAAACTAGCGGGATTGTACGAGCAGTACTTC
TRBD2	-	TRBJ2-1	TRBV20-1	CSAGRQLGLAGGPVNEQFF	TGCAGTGCTGGGAGGCAGTTAGGACTAGCGGGAGGGCCAGTCAATGAGCAGTTCTTC
-	-	TRBJ2-2	TRBV11-2	CASRLTGPNTGELFF	TGTGCCAGCAGACTGACCGGGCCTAACACCGGGGAGCTGTTTTTT
TRBD2	-	TRBJ2-5	TRBV11-2	CASTSMQGTISETQYF	TGTGCCAGCACCTCCATGCAAGGGACTATCTCGGAGACCCAGTACTTC
TRBD2	-	TRBJ2-3	TRBV6-2/TRBV6-3	CASSYPGTSGPNTQYF	TGTGCCAGCAGTTACCCCGGGACTAGCGGCCCAAATACGCAGTATTTT
TRBD2	few	TRBJ2-7	TRBV4-3	CASSQESSGASYEQYF	TGCGCCAGCAGCCAGGAATCTAGCGGGGCCTCCTACGAGCAGTACTTC
-	few	TRBJ2-7	TRBV21-1	CASSKRQFYEQYF	TGTGCCAGCAGCAAACGACAGTTCTACGAGCAGTACTTC
-	few	TRBJ2-7	TRBV21-1	CASSKRRRTDYEQYF	TGTGCCAGCAGCAAACGGAGGAGGACCGACTACGAGCAGTACTTC
-	-	TRBJ1-1	TRBV19	CASSINGGQTEAFF	TGTGCCAGTAGTATAAACGGGGGGCAGACTGAAGCTTTCTTT
-	few	TRBJ1-2	TRBV15	CATSSLDGANYGYTF	TGTGCCACCAGCAGCTTGGACGGAGCTAACTATGGCTACACCTTC
TRBD2	few	TRBJ2-7	TRBV29-1	CSVSRTSGIMGEQYF	TGCAGCGTGTCGCGGACTAGCGGGATAATGGGGGAGCAGTACTTC
TRBD2	many	TRBJ2-3	TRBV10-3	CAISVQRGGMTDTQYF	TGTGCCATCAGTGTTCAGCGGGGGGGCATGACAGATACGCAGTATTTT
TRBD1	-	TRBJ1-1	TRBV7-9	CASSLWTGTEEAFF	TGTGCCAGCAGCTTGTGGACAGGGACGGAGGAAGCTTTCTTT
-	few	TRBJ2-3	TRBV9	CASSVVHSGADTQYF	TGTGCCAGCAGCGTAGTTCACTCAGGCGCAGATACGCAGTATTTT
-	-	TRBJ1-1	TRBV2	CACFLDQNTEAFF	TGTGCCTGCTTCCTAGACCAGAACACTGAAGCTTTCTTT
-	few	TRBJ2-5	TRBV21-1	CASSTRLDKETQYF	TGTGCCAGCAGCACTCGACTAGATAAAGAGACCCAGTACTTC
-	many	TRBJ2-7	TRBV5-1	CASKDSSYEQYF	TGCGCCAGCAAGGACAGCTCCTACGAGCAGTACTTC
TRBD1	-	TRBJ2-5	TRBV7-2	CASSLMTGLQETQYF	TGTGCCAGCAGCTTAATGACAGGGTTGCAAGAGACCCAGTACTTC
-	few	TRBJ2-1	TRBV10-3	CATRLAGSDEQFF	TGTGCCACCCGTCTAGCCGGTAGTGATGAGCAGTTCTTC
-	many	TRBJ2-3	TRBV12-3/TRBV12-4	CASRPFGISTDTQYF	TGTGCCAGCAGGCCCTTCGGGATTAGCACAGATACGCAGTATTTT
TRBD2	many	TRBJ2-1	TRBV24-1	CATSDLAGVAYNEQFF	TGTGCCACCAGTGATTTAGCGGGAGTTGCCTACAATGAGCAGTTCTTC
TRBD2	many	TRBJ2-3	TRBV7-9	CASSLAGTSATDTQYF	TGTGCCAGCAGCTTAGCTGGGACTAGCGCCACAGATACGCAGTATTTT
-	many	TRBJ1-1	TRBV19	CATLSLGMNTEAFF	TGTGCCACGTTATCGCTCGGGATGAACACTGAAGCTTTCTTT